Below are 31 T cell receptor beta chains sequenced from a single sample in a study of blood T cell repertoires in COVID-19. Profiling relied on immunoSEQ multiplex PCR, and the TCRdb table lists in-frame clones only, not all of them. The sample includes fewer than 250,000 clones, about nine tenths of them seen just once. Sequenced sample: peripheral blood. All receptors derive from a man aged 25-40 years with COVID-19, enrolled during active disease.

This chain links TRBV16 with TRBJ1-5; D gene unclear. Deletions cut 3 bases from V and 5 bases from J, with 11 bases between. The CDR3 runs to 14 residues. Germline-derived CDR1 and CDR2 are KGHSY and FQNENV. DNA for the CDR3: TGTGCCAGCAGCCATGTCCGAGGTGATCAGCCCCAGCATTTT. The encoded protein is CASSHVRGDQPQHF.

The gene calls are TRBV27 and TRBJ1-6; 8 bases map to TRBD1. Germline V gives CDR1 MNHEY, CDR2 SMNVEV (reference sequence). This CDR3 region has 15 residues. The V segment lost 6 bases and the J segment 5 bases; nucleotides outside the gene matches: 6. CDR3 in DNA: TGTGCCAGCAGCCGAACGGACAGGGATAATTCACCCCTCCACTTT. This translates into CASSRTDRDNSPLHF.

The chain uses TRBV5-4 and TRBJ1-1; TRBD1 matches at 7 bases. Per the germline V gene, CDR1 is SGHNT and CDR2 is YYREEE (reference sequence). The CDR3 is 14 residues long. Trimming took 4 bases from V and 1 from J; bases not matched to a gene: 4. The CDR3 coding sequence is TGTGCCAGCAGCATCGGACAGGCGAACACTGAAGCTTTCTTT. This encodes CASSIGQANTEAFF.

V gene TRBV5-4 combines with J gene TRBJ1-6; no firm D call. Trimming took off 4 bases at V and 4 bases at J, with 12 bases between the two ends. The V gene's germline CDR1 is SGHNT and CDR2 YYREEE (reference sequence). The CDR3 is 15 amino acids. The CDR3 reads CASSSPGSYNSPLHF. The DNA of the CDR3 is TGTGCCAGCAGCAGCCCGGGAAGTTATAATTCACCCCTCCACTTT.

V usage is TRBV29-1 and J usage is TRBJ2-7, with TRBD2 identical over 14 bases. Per germline, CDR1 SQVTM and CDR2 ANQGSEA. There are 15 residues in the CDR3. The V and J ends lost 3 bases and 9 bases, in that order; junction bases with no gene match: 10. As DNA, the CDR3 is TGCAGCGTTGAGGGACTAGCGGGAGCGCCAATGTGGCAGTACTTC. It is translated as CSVEGLAGAPMWQYF.

The chain has TRBV7-3 and TRBJ1-1; the match to TRBD1 covers 11 bases. There are 16 residues in the CDR3. Germline trimming cut 0 bases from V and 5 bases from J; bases unmatched to any gene: 5. CDR1 is SGHTA, CDR2 FQGTGA, per germline. The CDR3 nucleotides are TGTGCCAGCAGCTTAACGCCGGACAGGGGGCCGACTGAAGCTTTCTTT. Translation: CASSLTPDRGPTEAFF.

V gene TRBV29-1 combines with J gene TRBJ1-2; no reliable D call. With 5 bases removed from V and 3 bases from J, the gap between germline ends came to 16 bases. Germline CDR1 and CDR2: SQVTM and ANQGSEA. CDR3 size: 14 residues. CDR3 sequence (DNA): TGCAGCGTTTTCTCTTTCGTGGAGGACTATGGCTACACCTTC. This sequence encodes CSVFSFVEDYGYTF. Based on the CDR3 plus reference TRBV29-1 and TRBJ1-2, the full variable domain is SAVISQKPSRDICQRGTSLTIQCQVDSQVTMMFWYRQQPGQSLTLIATANQGSEATYESGFVIDKFPISRPNLTFSTLTVSNMSPEDSSIYLCSVFSFVEDYGYTFGSGTRLTVV.

This clone occurred once. This CDR3 reads CASKTGSEGYTF. As DNA, the CDR3 is TGTGCCAGTAAGACAGGGTCGGAGGGCTACACCTTC. The chain recombines TRBV19 with TRBJ1-2; 7 nucleotides align to TRBD1. The germline V gene encodes CDR1 LNHDA and CDR2 SQIVND (reference sequence). V lost 7 bases to trimming and J lost 8 bases; unmatched junction nucleotides: 7. The CDR3 sequence is 12 residues long.

This clone was found once. The rearrangement uses TRBV5-4 and TRBJ1-1; weak D call: TRBD1 (5 bases). The CDR3 loop spans 12 amino acids. Germline-derived CDR1 and CDR2 are SGHNT and YYREEE (reference sequence). The germline V and J ends were trimmed by 4 bases and 7 bases, with 11 bases remaining between them. The CDR3 here is CASSPGPDEAFF. The CDR3 nucleotides are TGTGCCAGCAGCCCAGGGCCTGATGAAGCTTTCTTT.

This chain connects TRBV11-1 to TRBJ2-7; perhaps TRBD2 as D (5 bases). Germline CDR1 is SGHAT and CDR2 is FQDESV (reference sequence). V lost 7 bases, J lost 3 bases, and 16 bases lay in between. The length of the CDR3 is 14 residues. In DNA form, the CDR3 reads TGTGCCAGCAAAGAGGGTAGTTTTGACTACGAGCAGTACTTC. Translation gives CASKEGSFDYEQYF. Based on the CDR3 plus reference TRBV11-1 and TRBJ2-7, the full variable domain is EAEVAQSPRYKITEKSQAVAFWCDPISGHATLYWYRQILGQGPELLVQFQDESVVDDSQLPKDRFSAERLKGVDSTLKIQPAELGDSAMYLCASKEGSFDYEQYFGPGTRLTVT.

The V gene is TRBV28, the J gene TRBJ2-7, with a possible D match to TRBD1 (6 bases). CDR3 length: 12 residues. Germline V gene lookup returns CDR1 MDHEN and CDR2 SYDVKM. V was shortened by 6 bases and J by 6 bases, with 12 bases between the two germline ends. The CDR3 is CASRGQSGEQYF. The CDR3 DNA reads as TGTGCCAGCAGGGGACAATCGGGCGAGCAGTACTTC.

The V gene is TRBV7-2, the J gene TRBJ1-5; possibly TRBD1 for D (5 bases). The CDR3 length is 15 residues. Germline-derived CDR1 and CDR2 are SGHTA and FQGNSA. Between the trimmed V and J ends, which lost 2 bases and 6 bases, there was a span of 14 bases. DNA for the CDR3: TGTGCCAGCAGCTTAAACCCAGGGCCCGGTCAGCCCCAGCATTTT. Protein: CASSLNPGPGQPQHF.

This clone was found once. The J gene is TRBJ1-2, the V gene TRBV16; possible D gene TRBD1, 6 bases. Trimming took off 5 bases at V and 6 bases at J, with 16 bases between the two ends. Germline assignment: CDR1 KGHSY and CDR2 FQNENV. The CDR3 consists of 14 residues. For the CDR3, the DNA is TGTGCCAGCAGCGACAACAGGGTACCCCATGGCTACACCTTC. Its protein product is CASSDNRVPHGYTF.

The chain recombines TRBV10-3 with TRBJ2-7, with 7 bases matching TRBD1. Germline CDR1 and CDR2: ENHRY and SYGVKD. CDR3 size: 12 residues. Trimming at V came to 8 bases and at J to 0 bases, leaving 1 base not matched to a gene. The CDR3 reads CAIRDSSYEQYF. CDR3 nucleotides: TGTGCCATCCGGGACAGCTCCTACGAGCAGTACTTC.

The chain joins TRBV30 to TRBJ2-1; D remains unclear. Trimming took 1 base from V and 6 from J, leaving 22 bases between them. Germline CDR1 is GTSNPN and CDR2 is SVGIG (reference sequence). The CDR3 totals 17 residues. CDR3 sequence: CAWSDSSLGNIFNEQFF. The CDR3 bases are TGTGCCTGGAGTGATAGCTCGCTAGGTAACATATTCAATGAGCAGTTCTTC. The full variable domain, with the rest looked up from reference TRBV30 and TRBJ2-1, is SQTIHQWPATLVQPVGSPLSLECTVEGTSNPNLYWYRQAAGRGLQLLFYSVGIGQISSEVPQNLSASRPQDRQFILSSKKLLLSDSGFYLCAWSDSSLGNIFNEQFFGPGTRLTVL.

This clone showed up just once. V is TRBV6-8 and J is TRBJ1-1; 12 bases align to TRBD1. The CDR3 contains 16 residues. V gave up 2 bases and J gave up 3 bases; unmatched junction bases: 4. CDR1 and CDR2 (germline): MNHGY, SAAAGT. As DNA, the CDR3 is TGTGCCAGCAGTTACGGGGACAGGGGGCCTGACACTGAAGCTTTCTTT. It translates to CASSYGDRGPDTEAFF.

The V call is TRBV7-8, the J call TRBJ1-2; D is perhaps TRBD1 (6 bases). Germline V gives CDR1 SGHVS, CDR2 FQNEAQ. Trimming cost V 5 bases and J 0 bases, with 25 bases left between them. CDR3 size: 19 residues. The CDR3 reads CASSPEGGVRLPPNYGYTF. The CDR3 DNA reads TGTGCCAGCAGCCCGGAAGGGGGGGTCAGGTTACCCCCTAACTATGGCTACACCTTC.

The chain couples TRBV7-9 to TRBJ2-7, with a weak D call TRBD2 (7 bases). The CDR3 length is 17 residues. Trimming shortened V by 5 bases and J by 4 bases, and 24 bases separated the two germline ends. Germline V gives CDR1 SEHNR, CDR2 FQNEAQ (reference sequence). DNA of the CDR3: TGTGCCAGCAGCCCCGGTAATGGAGGGAGGGGGACGTACGAGCAGTACTTC. It encodes CASSPGNGGRGTYEQYF.

The V call is TRBV5-5, the J call TRBJ2-1, with 8 bases fitting TRBD2. CDR3 length equals 15 residues. CDR1 is SGHKS and CDR2 is YYEKEE in the germline V gene (reference sequence). J lost 2 bases, V lost 4 bases, and 5 bases had no gene match. Written as DNA, the CDR3 is TGTGCCAGCAGCCCCTCGGGACTAGCCTACAATGAGCAGTTCTTC. Its translation: CASSPSGLAYNEQFF.

The chain combines TRBV6-2 or TRBV6-3 with TRBJ2-1, with 9 bases that match TRBD2. With V trimmed by 5 bases and J by 4 bases, 9 bases remained unmatched. The CDR3 covers 16 residues. CDR1 MNHEY and CDR2 SVGEGT come from the germline V gene. The CDR3 here is CASSVELAGRYNEQFF. The DNA of the CDR3 is TGTGCCAGCAGTGTCGAACTAGCGGGTAGATACAATGAGCAGTTCTTC.

V gene TRBV15 combines with J gene TRBJ1-2; D is unresolved. Germline V gives CDR1 LNHNV, CDR2 YYDKDF (reference sequence). CDR3 size: 11 residues. V lost 6 bases, J lost 9 bases, and 11 bases lay in between. DNA of the CDR3: TGTGCCACCAGTTCCAGGTTCCGCTACACCTTC. It specifies CATSSRFRYTF.

The chain carries TRBV29-1 and TRBJ2-3; D is perhaps TRBD1 (6 bases). Germline CDR1 reads SQVTM; CDR2 reads ANQGSEA. The CDR3 loop spans 16 amino acids. Trimming shortened V by 2 bases and J by 0 bases, and 15 bases separated the two germline ends. The CDR3: CSVERVRGPSTDTQYF. The CDR3 nucleotides are TGCAGCGTTGAACGGGTCAGGGGACCTAGCACAGATACGCAGTATTTT.

The CDR3 is CASSLTANYGYTF. The CDR3 bases are TGTGCCAGCAGTTTGACAGCTAACTATGGCTACACCTTC. This chain uses TRBV27 with TRBJ1-2; possibly TRBD1 for D (5 bases). Trimming cost V 3 bases and J 0 bases, with 5 bases left between them. CDR1 MNHEY and CDR2 SMNVEV come from the germline V gene (reference sequence). The CDR3 contains 13 residues.

J is TRBJ2-7 and V is TRBV4-3; D is uncertain. Germline CDR1 is LGHNA and CDR2 is YSLEER. The CDR3 totals 13 residues. Trimming left V 4 bases short and J 4 bases short, with 11 bases between. The CDR3 here is CASSPARVYEQYF. In nucleotides, the CDR3 is TGCGCCAGCAGCCCTGCACGGGTGTACGAGCAGTACTTC.

This chain links TRBV27 with TRBJ1-2; maybe TRBD1 (6 bases). V was trimmed by 6 bases and J by 4 bases, leaving 15 bases between them. This CDR3 has 14 amino acids. Germline V gene lookup returns CDR1 MNHEY and CDR2 SMNVEV (reference sequence). CDR3 residues: CASRSPGEGYGYTF. Written as DNA, the CDR3 is TGTGCCAGCAGGTCCCCAGGGGAGGGCTATGGCTACACCTTC.

There are a few counts of this clone. V usage is TRBV12-3 or TRBV12-4 and J usage is TRBJ2-7, with a possible D match to TRBD2 (5 bases). Deletions cut 5 bases from V and 7 bases from J, with 15 bases between. The CDR3 contains 13 residues. The CDR3 loop is CASSPSTAGEQYF. The CDR3 bases are TGTGCCAGCAGTCCTAGCACAGCCGGGGAGCAGTACTTC.

CDR3 coding DNA: TGTGCCAGCAGCTTTTTTTCGGCGGGGCTAGCCAAAAACATTCAGTACTTC. Protein sequence: CASSFFSAGLAKNIQYF. This chain uses TRBV11-2 with TRBJ2-4, with D possibly TRBD2 on 6 matching bases. The CDR3 extends over 17 amino acids. Germline lookup yields CDR1 SGHAT and CDR2 FQNNGV. V lost 3 bases and J lost 0, with 15 bases in between.

The chain carries TRBV28 and TRBJ1-5; 12 bases align to TRBD1. The CDR3 is 17 amino acids. Germline V gene lookup returns CDR1 MDHEN and CDR2 SYDVKM. The trim removed 3 bases at V and 5 bases at J, leaving 8 bases unmatched. DNA of the CDR3: TGTGCCAGCAGTTTGACCTCCGGGACAGGGGGCGATCAGCCCCAGCATTTT. Its translation: CASSLTSGTGGDQPQHF.

J is TRBJ1-2 and V is TRBV20-1; D is unresolved. The CDR3 length is 10 residues. Trimming removed 8 bases at V and 1 base at J, with 5 bases between. Germline-derived CDR1 and CDR2 are DFQATT and SNEGSKA (reference sequence). The CDR3 reads CSNNNYGYTF. CDR3 DNA: TGCAGTAACAATAACTATGGCTACACCTTC.

The CDR3 DNA reads as TGTGCCAGCAGCCCCCCCCACAACAGGGGCAGGGCGTATGGCTACACCTTC. As protein: CASSPPHNRGRAYGYTF. The chain uses TRBV11-2 and TRBJ1-2; the match to TRBD1 covers 7 bases. This CDR3 comprises 17 residues. V gave up 5 bases and J gave up 5 bases; unmatched junction bases: 17. Looked up from germline, CDR1 is SGHAT and CDR2 is FQNNGV.

The chain employs TRBV5-1 and TRBJ2-2; 7 nucleotides match TRBD1. Germline values: CDR1 SGHRS, CDR2 YFSETQ. The CDR3 spans 16 residues. The junction had 3 bases not matched to a gene; V was cut back by 1 base and J by 0 bases. The CDR3 sequence is CASSLLGGSNTGELFF. CDR3 in DNA: TGCGCCAGCAGCTTGCTAGGGGGCTCGAACACCGGGGAGCTGTTTTTT.